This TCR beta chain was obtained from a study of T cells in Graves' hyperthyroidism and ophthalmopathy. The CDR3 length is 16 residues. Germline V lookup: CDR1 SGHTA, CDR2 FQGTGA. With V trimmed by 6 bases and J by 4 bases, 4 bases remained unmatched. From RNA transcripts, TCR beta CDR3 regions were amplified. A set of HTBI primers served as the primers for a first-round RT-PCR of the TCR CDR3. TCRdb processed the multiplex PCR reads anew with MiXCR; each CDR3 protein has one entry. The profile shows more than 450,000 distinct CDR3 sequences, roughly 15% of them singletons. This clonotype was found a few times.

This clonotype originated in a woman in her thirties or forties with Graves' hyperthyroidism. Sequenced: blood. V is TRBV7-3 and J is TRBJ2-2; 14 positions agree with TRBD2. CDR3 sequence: CASRPGTSGSTGELFF. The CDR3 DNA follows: TGTGCCAGCAGACCCGGGACTAGCGGGAGCACCGGGGAGCTGTTTTTT.